This T cell receptor (beta chain) was found in a study of blood T cell repertoires in COVID-19. Across the study: There were acute and convalescent COVID-19 samples, and they came from the United States, Italy and Spain.

As handled by the study authors: Reference gene primers were amplified, and this amplification served to estimate nucleated cell counts. Libraries were prepared by immunoSEQ multiplex PCR; TCRdb keeps only in-frame clonotypes and omits some of them. The V and J calls and clone size come from that table; D and trimming were worked out from the DNA. The sample consists of tens of thousands of clones, approximately 90% of them appearing once. The germline V gene encodes CDR1 MNHEY and CDR2 SVGAGI. V lost 10 bases and J lost 4; bases outside the gene matches: 4. This CDR3 contains 12 residues. The sample comprised peripheral blood. The TCR comes from a woman aged 55 to 70 with active COVID-19. The genes are TRBV6-5 and TRBJ1-3, with 7 bases that match TRBD1. CDR3 amino acids: CATGDRGNTIYF. The CDR3 DNA sequence: TGTGCCACCGGGGACAGAGGAAACACCATATATTTT.